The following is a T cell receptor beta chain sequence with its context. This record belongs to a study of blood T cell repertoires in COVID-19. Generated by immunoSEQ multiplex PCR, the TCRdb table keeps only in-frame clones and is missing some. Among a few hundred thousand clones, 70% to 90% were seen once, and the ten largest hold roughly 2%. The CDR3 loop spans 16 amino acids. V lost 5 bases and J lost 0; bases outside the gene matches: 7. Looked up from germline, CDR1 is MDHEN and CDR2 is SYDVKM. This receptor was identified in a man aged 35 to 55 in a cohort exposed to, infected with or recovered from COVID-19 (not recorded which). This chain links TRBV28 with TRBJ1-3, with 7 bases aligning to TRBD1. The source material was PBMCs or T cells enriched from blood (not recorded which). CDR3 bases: TGTGCCAGCAGTCTTCCCCAGGGGGGCTCTGGAAACACCATATATTTT. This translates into CASSLPQGGSGNTIYF.